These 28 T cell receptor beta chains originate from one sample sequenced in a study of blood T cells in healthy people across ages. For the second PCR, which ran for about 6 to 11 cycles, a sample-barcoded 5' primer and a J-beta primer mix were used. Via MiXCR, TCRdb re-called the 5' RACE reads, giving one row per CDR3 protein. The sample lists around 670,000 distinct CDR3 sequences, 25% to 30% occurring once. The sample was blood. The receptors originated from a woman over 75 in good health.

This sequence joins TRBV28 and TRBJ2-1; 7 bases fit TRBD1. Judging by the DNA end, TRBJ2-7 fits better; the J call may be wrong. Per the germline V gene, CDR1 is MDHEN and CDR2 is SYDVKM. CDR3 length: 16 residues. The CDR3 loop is CASSLSGQCSYNEQYF. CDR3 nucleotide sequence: TGTGCCAGCAGTTTATCGGGACAGTGCTCCTACAATGAGCAGTACTTC.

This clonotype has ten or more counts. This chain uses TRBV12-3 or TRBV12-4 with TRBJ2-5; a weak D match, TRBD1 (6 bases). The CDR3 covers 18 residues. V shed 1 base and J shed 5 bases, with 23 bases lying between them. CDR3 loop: CASSLGTGIGLARETQYF. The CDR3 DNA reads TGTGCCAGCAGTTTAGGAACAGGGATTGGTTTGGCAAGGGAGACCCAGTACTTC.

Here the CDR3 DNA reads TGCAGTGCGGCGTACTCCTCCTACGAGCAGTACTTC. Translation: CSAAYSSYEQYF. The rearrangement joins TRBV20-1 to TRBJ2-7; no reliable D call. CDR1 is DFQATT and CDR2 is SNEGSKA in the germline V gene (reference sequence). Trimming pared 6 bases from V and 0 bases from J, leaving 9 bases between. The CDR3 is made up of 12 amino acids.

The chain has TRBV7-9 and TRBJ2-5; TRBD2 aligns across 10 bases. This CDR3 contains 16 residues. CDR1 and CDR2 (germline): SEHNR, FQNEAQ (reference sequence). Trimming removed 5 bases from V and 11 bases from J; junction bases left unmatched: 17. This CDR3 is CASSLSGGGRINEQYF. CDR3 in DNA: TGTGCCAGCAGCCTGAGCGGGGGGGGCCGAATCAATGAGCAGTACTTC.

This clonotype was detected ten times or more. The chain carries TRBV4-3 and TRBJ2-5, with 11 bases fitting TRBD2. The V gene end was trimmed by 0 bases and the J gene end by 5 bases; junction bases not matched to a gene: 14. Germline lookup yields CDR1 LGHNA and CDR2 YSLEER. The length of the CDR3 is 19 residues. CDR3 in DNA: TGCGCCAGCAGCCAAGATACAACTTTAGCGGGGGGGATTTCGGAGACCCAGTACTTC. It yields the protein CASSQDTTLAGGISETQYF.

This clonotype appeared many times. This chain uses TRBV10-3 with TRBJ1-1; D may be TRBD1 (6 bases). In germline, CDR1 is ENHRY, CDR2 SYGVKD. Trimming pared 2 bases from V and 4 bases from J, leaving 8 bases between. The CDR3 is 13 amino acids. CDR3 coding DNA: TGTGCCATCAGTGAGACAGGGATCACTGAAGCTTTCTTT. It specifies CAISETGITEAFF.

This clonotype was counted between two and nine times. The CDR3 DNA reads TGTGCCACCAGTGATTTCAGTGGGCCCATGGATACGCAGTATTTT. Amino acids: CATSDFSGPMDTQYF. The gene calls are TRBV24-1 and TRBJ2-3; D remains ambiguous. CDR3 size: 15 residues. CDR1 is KGHDR and CDR2 is SFDVKD in the germline V gene. V dropped 1 base and J dropped 6 bases, with 13 bases sitting between them.

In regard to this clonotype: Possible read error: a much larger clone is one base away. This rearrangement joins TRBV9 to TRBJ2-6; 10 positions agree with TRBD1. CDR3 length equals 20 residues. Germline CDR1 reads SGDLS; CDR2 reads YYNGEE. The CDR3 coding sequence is TGTGCCAGCAGCTTCTCAGAAGATTGGACAGGGGGTTCTGGGGCCAACGTCCGGACTTTC. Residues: CASSFSEDWTGGSGANVRTF.

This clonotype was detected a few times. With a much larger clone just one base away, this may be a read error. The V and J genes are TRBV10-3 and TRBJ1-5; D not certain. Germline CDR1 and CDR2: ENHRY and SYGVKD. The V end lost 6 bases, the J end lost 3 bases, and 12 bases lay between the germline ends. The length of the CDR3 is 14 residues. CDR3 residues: CAIRETAINQPQHF. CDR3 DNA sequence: TGTGCCATCAGGGAAACAGCTATCAATCAGCCCCAGCATTTT.

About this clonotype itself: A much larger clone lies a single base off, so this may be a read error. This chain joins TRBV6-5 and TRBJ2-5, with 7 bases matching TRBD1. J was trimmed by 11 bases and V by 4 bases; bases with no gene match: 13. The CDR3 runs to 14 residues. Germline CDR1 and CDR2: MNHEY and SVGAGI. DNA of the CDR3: TGTGCCAGCAGTTCCCCGGACAGGCTCAATGAGCAGTACTTC. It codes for CASSSPDRLNEQYF.

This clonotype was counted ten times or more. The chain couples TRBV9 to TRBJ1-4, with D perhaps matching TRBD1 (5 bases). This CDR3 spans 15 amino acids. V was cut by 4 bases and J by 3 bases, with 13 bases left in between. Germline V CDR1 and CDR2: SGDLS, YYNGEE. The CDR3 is CASSPSGQPNEKLFF. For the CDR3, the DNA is TGTGCCAGCAGCCCCTCCGGACAACCTAATGAAAAACTGTTTTTT.

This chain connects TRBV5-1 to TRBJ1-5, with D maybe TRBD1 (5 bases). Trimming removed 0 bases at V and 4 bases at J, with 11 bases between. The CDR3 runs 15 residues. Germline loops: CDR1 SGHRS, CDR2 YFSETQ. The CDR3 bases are TGCGCCAGCAGCTTGGGTGGGACTTTAAATCAGCCCCAGCATTTT. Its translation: CASSLGGTLNQPQHF.

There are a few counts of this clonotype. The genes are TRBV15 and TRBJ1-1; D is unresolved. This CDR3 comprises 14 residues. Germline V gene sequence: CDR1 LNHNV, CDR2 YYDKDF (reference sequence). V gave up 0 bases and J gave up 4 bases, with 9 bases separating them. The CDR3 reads CATSRERRFTEAFF. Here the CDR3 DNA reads TGTGCCACCAGCAGAGAACGGCGGTTCACTGAAGCTTTCTTT.

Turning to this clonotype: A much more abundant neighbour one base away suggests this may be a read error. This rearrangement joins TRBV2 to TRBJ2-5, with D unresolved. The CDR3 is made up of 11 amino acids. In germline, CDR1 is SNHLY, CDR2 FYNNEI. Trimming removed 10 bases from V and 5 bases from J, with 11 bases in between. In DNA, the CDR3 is TGTGCCACTAGGGCAGTGGAGACCCAGTACTTC. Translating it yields CATRAVETQYF. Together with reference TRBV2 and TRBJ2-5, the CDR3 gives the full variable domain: EPEVTQTPSHQVTQMGQEVILRCVPISNHLYFYWYRQILGQKVEFLVSFYNNEISEKSEIFDDQFSVERPDGSNFTLKIRSTKLEDSAMYFCATRAVETQYFGPGTRLLVL.

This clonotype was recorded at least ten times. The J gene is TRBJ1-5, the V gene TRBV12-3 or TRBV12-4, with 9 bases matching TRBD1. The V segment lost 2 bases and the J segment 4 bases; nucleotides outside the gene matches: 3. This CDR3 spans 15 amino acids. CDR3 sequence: CASSLSTGGNQPQHF. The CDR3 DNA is TGTGCCAGCAGTTTATCGACAGGGGGAAATCAGCCCCAGCATTTT.

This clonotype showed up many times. The CDR3 DNA is TGTGCCTGGAGACAGGGGCTACTGATGAACACTGAAGCTTTCTTT. As protein: CAWRQGLLMNTEAFF. The rearrangement links TRBV30 to TRBJ1-1; 7 nucleotides agree with TRBD1. Germline V gene lookup returns CDR1 GTSNPN and CDR2 SVGIG (reference sequence). The ends lost 3 bases at V and 0 bases at J; junction bases unmatched: 7. The CDR3 has 15 residues.

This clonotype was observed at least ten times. CDR3 protein: CASKTGVGTDTQYF. CDR3 bases: TGCGCCAGCAAAACAGGCGTAGGCACAGATACGCAGTATTTT. V and J are TRBV10-2 and TRBJ2-3, with D maybe TRBD1 (5 bases). The V gene's germline CDR1 is WSHSY and CDR2 SAAADI. The CDR3 has 14 amino acids. V lost 7 bases, J lost 1 base, and 12 bases lay in between.

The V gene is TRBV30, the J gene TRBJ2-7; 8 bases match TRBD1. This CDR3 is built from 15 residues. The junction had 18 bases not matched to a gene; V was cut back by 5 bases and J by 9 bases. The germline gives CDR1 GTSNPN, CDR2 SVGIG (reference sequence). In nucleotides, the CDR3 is TGTGCCTGGGGCGAAACCGGGACAGGCCGCCCTGTGCAGTACTTC. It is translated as CAWGETGTGRPVQYF. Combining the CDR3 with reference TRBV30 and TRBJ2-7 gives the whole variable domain SQTIHQWPATLVQPVGSPLSLECTVEGTSNPNLYWYRQAAGRGLQLLFYSVGIGQISSEVPQNLSASRPQDRQFILSSKKLLLSDSGFYLCAWGETGTGRPVQYFGPGTRLTVT.

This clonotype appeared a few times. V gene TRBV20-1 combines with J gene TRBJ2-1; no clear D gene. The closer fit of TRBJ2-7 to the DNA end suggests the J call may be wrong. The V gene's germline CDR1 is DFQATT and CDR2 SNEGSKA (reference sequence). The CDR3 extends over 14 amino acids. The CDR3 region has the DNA TGCAGTGCTAGGATGGGGTCTACCTACAATGAGCAGTACTTC. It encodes CSARMGSTYNEQYF.

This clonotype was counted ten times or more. CDR3 region: CASSPQWGVYEQYF. The CDR3 region has the DNA TGTGCCAGCAGTCCCCAATGGGGGGTCTACGAGCAGTACTTC. This sequence joins TRBV28 and TRBJ2-7, with a possible D match to TRBD2 (6 bases). CDR3 length equals 14 residues. Germline assignment: CDR1 MDHEN and CDR2 SYDVKM. V was trimmed by 5 bases and J by 3 bases, leaving 14 bases between them.

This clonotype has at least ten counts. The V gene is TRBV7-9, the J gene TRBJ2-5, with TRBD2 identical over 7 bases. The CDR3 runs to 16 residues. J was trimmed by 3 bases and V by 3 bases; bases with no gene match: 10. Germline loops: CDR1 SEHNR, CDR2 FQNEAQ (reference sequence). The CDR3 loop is CASSFLAGQKKETQYF. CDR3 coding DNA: TGTGCCAGCAGCTTCTTAGCGGGCCAGAAGAAAGAGACCCAGTACTTC. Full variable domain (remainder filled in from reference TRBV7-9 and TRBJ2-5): DTGVSQNPRHKITKRGQNVTFRCDPISEHNRLYWYRQTLGQGPEFLTYFQNEAQLEKSRLLSDRFSAERPKGSFSTLEIQRTEQGDSAMYLCASSFLAGQKKETQYFGPGTRLLVL.

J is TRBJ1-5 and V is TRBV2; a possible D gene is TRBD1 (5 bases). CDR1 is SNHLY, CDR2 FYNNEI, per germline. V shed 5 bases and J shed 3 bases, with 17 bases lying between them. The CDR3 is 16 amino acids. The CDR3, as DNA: TGTGCCAGCAGTCTAGATGCAGGGCGAGACAATCAGCCCCAGCATTTT. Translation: CASSLDAGRDNQPQHF. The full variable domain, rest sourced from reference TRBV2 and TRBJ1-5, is EPEVTQTPSHQVTQMGQEVILRCVPISNHLYFYWYRQILGQKVEFLVSFYNNEISEKSEIFDDQFSVERPDGSNFTLKIRSTKLEDSAMYFCASSLDAGRDNQPQHFGDGTRLSIL.

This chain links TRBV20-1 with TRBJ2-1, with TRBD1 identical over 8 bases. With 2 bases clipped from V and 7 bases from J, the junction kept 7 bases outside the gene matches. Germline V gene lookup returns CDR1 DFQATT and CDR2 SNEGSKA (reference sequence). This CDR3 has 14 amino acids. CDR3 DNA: TGCAGTGCTAGACGACAGGGGAAACGGAATGAGCAGTTCTTC. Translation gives CSARRQGKRNEQFF.

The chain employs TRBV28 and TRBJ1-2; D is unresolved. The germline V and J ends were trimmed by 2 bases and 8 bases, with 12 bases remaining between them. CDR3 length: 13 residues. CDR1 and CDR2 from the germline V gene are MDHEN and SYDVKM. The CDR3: CASSLLGSEGYTF. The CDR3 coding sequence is TGTGCCAGCAGTTTACTGGGGTCGGAAGGCTACACCTTC.

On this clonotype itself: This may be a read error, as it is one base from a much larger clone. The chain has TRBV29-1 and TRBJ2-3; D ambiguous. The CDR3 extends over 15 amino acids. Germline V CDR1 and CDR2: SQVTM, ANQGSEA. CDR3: CSAEEGNPSTDTQYF. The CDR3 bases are TGCAGCGCTGAAGAAGGAAACCCCAGCACAGATACGCAGTATTTT.

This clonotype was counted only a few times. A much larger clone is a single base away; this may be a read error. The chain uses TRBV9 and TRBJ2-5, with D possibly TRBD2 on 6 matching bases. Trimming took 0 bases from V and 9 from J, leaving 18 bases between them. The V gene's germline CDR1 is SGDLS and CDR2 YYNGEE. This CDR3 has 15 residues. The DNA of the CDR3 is TGTGCCAGCAGCGTAGCGTCCGGCCCCGGGGAGGCCCAGTACTTC. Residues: CASSVASGPGEAQYF.

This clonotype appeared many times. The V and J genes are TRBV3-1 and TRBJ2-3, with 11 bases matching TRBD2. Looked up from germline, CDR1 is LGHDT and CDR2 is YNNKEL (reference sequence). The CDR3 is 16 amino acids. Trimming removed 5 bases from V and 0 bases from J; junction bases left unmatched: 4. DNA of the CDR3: TGTGCCAGCAGCTACCGACTAGCGGGGAGCACAGATACGCAGTATTTT. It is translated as CASSYRLAGSTDTQYF.

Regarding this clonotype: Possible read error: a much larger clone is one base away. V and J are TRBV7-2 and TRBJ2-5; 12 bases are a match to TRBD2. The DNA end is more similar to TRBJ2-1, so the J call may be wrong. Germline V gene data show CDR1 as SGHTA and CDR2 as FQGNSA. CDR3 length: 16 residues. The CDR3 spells CASSLVLAGGQETQFF. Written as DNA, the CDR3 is TGTGCCAGCAGCTTAGTACTAGCGGGGGGCCAAGAGACCCAGTTCTTC.